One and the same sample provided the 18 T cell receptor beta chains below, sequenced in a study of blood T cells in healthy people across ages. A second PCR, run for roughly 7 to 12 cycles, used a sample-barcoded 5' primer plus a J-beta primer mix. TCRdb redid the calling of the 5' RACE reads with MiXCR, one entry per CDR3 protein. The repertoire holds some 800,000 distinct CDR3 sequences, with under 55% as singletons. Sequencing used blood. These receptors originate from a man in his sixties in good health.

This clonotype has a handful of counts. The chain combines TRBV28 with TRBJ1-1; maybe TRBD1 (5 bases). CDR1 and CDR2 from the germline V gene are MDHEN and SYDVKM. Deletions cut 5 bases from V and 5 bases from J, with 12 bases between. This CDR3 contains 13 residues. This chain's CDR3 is CASSPPGVTEAFF. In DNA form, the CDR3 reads TGTGCCAGCAGTCCCCCGGGGGTAACTGAAGCTTTCTTT. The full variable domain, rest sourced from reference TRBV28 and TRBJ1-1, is DVKVTQSSRYLVKRTGEKVFLECVQDMDHENMFWYRQDPGLGLRLIYFSYDVKMKEKGDIPEGYSVSREKKERFSLILESASTNQTSMYLCASSPPGVTEAFFGQGTRLTVV.

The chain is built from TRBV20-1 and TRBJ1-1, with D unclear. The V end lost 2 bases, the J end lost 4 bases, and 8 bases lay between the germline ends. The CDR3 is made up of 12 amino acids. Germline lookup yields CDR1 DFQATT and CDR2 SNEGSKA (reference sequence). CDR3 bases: TGCAGTGCTAGACCACTAGGCACTGAAGCTTTCTTT. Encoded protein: CSARPLGTEAFF.

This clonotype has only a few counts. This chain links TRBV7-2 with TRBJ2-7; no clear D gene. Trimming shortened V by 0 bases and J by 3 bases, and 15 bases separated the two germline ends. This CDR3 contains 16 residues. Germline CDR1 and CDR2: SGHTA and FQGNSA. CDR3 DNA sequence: TGTGCCAGCAGCTTAGCCCCACCCCCAGGCAACTACGAGCAGTACTTC. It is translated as CASSLAPPPGNYEQYF. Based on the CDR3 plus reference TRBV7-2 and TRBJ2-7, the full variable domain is GAGVSQSPSNKVTEKGKDVELRCDPISGHTALYWYRQSLGQGLEFLIYFQGNSAPDKSGLPSDRFSAERTGGSVSTLTIQRTQQEDSAVYLCASSLAPPPGNYEQYFGPGTRLTVT.

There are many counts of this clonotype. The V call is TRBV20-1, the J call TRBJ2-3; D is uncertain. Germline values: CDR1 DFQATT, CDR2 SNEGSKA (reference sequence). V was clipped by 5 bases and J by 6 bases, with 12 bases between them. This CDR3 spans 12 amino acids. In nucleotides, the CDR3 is TGCAGTGCTTCTAGACCCCCGGATACGCAGTATTTT. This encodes CSASRPPDTQYF.

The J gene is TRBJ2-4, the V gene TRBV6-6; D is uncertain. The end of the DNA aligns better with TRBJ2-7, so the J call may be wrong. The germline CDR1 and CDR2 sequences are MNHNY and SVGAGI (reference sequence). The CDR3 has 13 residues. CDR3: CASRSREEYEQYF. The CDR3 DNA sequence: TGTGCCAGCAGGTCCCGAGAGGAATACGAGCAGTACTTC.

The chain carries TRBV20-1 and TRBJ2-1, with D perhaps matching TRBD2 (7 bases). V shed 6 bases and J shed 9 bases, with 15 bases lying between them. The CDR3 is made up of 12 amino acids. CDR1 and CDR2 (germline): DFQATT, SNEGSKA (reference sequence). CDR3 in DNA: TGCAGTGCGAAGGGGGGGGCGGCTGAGCAGTTCTTC. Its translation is CSAKGGAAEQFF.

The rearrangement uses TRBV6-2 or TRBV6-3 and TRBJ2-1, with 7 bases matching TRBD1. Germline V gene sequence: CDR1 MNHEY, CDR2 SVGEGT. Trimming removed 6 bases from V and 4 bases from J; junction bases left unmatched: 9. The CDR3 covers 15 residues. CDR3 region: CASRRETGFYNEQFF. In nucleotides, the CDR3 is TGTGCCAGCAGAAGGGAGACAGGGTTTTACAATGAGCAGTTCTTC.

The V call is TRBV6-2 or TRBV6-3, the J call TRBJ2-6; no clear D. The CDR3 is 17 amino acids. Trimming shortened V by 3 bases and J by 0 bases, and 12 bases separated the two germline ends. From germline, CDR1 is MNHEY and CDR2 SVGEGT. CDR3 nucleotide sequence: TGTGCCAGCAGTTATGATACCTGGAGCTCTGGGGCCAACGTCCTGACTTTC. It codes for CASSYDTWSSGANVLTF.

CDR3 amino acids: CASSLVGSSDTQYF. CDR3 nucleotides: TGCGCCAGCAGCTTGGTGGGTTCCTCAGATACGCAGTATTTT. V gene TRBV5-1 combines with J gene TRBJ2-3; D unclear. The CDR3 length is 14 residues. CDR1 is SGHRS, CDR2 YFSETQ, per germline. Trimming stripped 0 bases from V and 4 bases from J, with 9 bases between.

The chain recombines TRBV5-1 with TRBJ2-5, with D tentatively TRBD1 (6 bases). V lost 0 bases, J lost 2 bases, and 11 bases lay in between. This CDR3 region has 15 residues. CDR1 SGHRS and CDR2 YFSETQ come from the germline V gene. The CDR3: CASSLAVTGQETQYF. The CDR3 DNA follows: TGCGCCAGCAGCTTGGCCGTCACAGGGCAAGAGACCCAGTACTTC.

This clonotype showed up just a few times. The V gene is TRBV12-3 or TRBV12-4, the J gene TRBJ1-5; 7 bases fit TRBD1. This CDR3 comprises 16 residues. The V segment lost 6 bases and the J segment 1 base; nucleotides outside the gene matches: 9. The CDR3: CASSPQGTGSNQPQHF. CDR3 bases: TGTGCCAGCAGCCCACAGGGGACGGGCAGCAATCAGCCCCAGCATTTT.

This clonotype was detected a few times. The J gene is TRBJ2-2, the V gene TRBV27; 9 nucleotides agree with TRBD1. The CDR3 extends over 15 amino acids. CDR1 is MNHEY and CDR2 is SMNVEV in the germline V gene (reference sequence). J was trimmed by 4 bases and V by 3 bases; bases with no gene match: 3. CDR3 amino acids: CASSFGGQGTGELFF. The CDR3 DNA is TGTGCCAGCAGTTTCGGGGGACAGGGCACCGGGGAGCTGTTTTTT.

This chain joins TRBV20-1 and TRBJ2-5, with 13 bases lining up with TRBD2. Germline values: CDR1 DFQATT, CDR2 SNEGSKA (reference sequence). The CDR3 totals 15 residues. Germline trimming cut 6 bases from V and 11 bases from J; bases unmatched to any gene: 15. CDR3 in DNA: TGCAGTGCCGAAGGCGGGACTAGCGGGAACAATGAGCAGTACTTC. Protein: CSAEGGTSGNNEQYF.

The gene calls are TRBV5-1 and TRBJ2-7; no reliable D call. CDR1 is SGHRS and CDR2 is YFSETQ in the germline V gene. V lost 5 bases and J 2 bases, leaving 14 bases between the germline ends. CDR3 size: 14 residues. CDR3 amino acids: CASRPWTDPYEQYF. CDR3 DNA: TGCGCCAGCAGACCATGGACGGACCCCTACGAGCAGTACTTC. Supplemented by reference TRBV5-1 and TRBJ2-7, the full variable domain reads KAGVTQTPRYLIKTRGQQVTLSCSPISGHRSVSWYQQTPGQGLQFLFEYFSETQRNKGNFPGRFSGRQFSNSRSEMNVSTLELGDSALYLCASRPWTDPYEQYFGPGTRLTVT.

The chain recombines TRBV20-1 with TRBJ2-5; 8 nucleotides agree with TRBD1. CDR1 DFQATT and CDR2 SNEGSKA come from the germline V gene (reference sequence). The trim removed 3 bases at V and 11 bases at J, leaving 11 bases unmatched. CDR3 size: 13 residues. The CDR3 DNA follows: TGCAGTGCTAGGACAGGGGAAAACAATGAGCAGTACTTC. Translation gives CSARTGENNEQYF.

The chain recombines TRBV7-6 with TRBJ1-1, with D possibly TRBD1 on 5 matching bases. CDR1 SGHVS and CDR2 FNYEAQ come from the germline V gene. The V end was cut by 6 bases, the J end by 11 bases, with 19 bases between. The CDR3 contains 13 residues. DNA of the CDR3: TGTGCCAGCAGTCTCACGGACATGTCGGCGGCTTTCTTT. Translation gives CASSLTDMSAAFF.

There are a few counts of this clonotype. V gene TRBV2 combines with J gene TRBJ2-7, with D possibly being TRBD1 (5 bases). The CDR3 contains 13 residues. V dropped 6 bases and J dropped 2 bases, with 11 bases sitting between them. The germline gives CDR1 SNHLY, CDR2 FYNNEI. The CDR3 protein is CASRQGIPYEQYF. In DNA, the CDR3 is TGTGCCAGCAGGCAGGGTATTCCCTACGAGCAGTACTTC.

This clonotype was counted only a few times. CDR3 sequence (DNA): TGTGCCAGCAGCCAAGCGGCTCACCGCTCCTACAATGAGCAGTTCTTC. Protein product: CASSQAAHRSYNEQFF. The chain recombines TRBV14 with TRBJ2-1; no reliable D call. The CDR3 totals 16 residues. The V gene's germline CDR1 is SGHDN and CDR2 FVKESK. V lost 1 base and J 0 bases, leaving 10 bases between the germline ends.